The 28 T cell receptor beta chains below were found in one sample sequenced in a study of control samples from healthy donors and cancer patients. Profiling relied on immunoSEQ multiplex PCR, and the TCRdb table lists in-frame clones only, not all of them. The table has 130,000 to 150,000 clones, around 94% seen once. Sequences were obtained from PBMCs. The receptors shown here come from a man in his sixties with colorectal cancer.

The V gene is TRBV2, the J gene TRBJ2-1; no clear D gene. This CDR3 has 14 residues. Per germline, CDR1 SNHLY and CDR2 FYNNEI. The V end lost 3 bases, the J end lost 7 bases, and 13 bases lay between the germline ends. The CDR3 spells CASSDPRLRNEQFF. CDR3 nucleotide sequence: TGTGCCAGCAGTGACCCAAGGCTCAGAAATGAGCAGTTCTTC.

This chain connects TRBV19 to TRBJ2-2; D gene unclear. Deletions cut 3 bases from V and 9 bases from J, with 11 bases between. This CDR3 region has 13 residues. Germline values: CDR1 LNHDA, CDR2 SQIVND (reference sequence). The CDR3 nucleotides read TGTGCCAGTAGTATCGGAAAACGGCGGGAGCTGTTTTTT. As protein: CASSIGKRRELFF.

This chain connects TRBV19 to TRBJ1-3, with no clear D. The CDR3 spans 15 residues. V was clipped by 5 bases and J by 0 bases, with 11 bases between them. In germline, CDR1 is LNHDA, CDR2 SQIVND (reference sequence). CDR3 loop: CASSVQQFSGNTIYF. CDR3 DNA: TGTGCCAGTAGTGTACAGCAGTTCTCTGGAAACACCATATATTTT.

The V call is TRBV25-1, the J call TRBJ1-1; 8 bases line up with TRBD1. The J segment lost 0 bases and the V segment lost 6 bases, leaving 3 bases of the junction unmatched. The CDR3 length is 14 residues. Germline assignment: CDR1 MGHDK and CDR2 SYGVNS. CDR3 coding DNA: TGTGCCAGCAGAGAGACAGGGGTGAACACTGAAGCTTTCTTT. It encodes CASRETGVNTEAFF.

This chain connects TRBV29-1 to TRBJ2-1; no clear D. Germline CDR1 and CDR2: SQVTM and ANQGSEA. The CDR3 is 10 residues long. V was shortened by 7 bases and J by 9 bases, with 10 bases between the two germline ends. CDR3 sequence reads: CSGMVGEQFF. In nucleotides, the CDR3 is TGCAGCGGTATGGTTGGTGAGCAGTTCTTC.

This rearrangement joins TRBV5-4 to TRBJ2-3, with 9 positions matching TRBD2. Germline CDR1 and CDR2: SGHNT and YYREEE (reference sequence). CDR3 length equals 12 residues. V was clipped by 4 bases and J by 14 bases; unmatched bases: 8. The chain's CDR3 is CASSAVAGEAYF. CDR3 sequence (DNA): TGTGCCAGCAGCGCCGTAGCGGGAGAGGCGTATTTT. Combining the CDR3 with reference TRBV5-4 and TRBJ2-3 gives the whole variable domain ETGVTQSPTHLIKTRGQQVTLRCSSQSGHNTVSWYQQALGQGPQFIFQYYREEENGRGNFPPRFSGLQFPNYSSELNVNALELDDSALYLCASSAVAGEAYFGPGTRLTVL.

The CDR3 nucleotides read TGTGCCAGCAGCTTAGGAGGGACAGGGTTTAGCAATCAGCCCCAGCATTTT. This encodes CASSLGGTGFSNQPQHF. The chain joins TRBV7-9 to TRBJ1-5; 9 bases are a match to TRBD1. J was trimmed by 0 bases and V by 1 base; bases with no gene match: 4. This CDR3 has 17 residues. Per germline, CDR1 SEHNR and CDR2 FQNEAQ (reference sequence).

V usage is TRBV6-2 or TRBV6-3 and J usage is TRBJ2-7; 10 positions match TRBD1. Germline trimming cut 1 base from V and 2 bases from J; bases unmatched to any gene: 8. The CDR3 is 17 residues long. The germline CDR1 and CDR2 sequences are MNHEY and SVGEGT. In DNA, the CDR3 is TGTGCCAGCAGTTACTTTCGGACAGGGGGTAAACCCTACGAGCAGTACTTC. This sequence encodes CASSYFRTGGKPYEQYF.

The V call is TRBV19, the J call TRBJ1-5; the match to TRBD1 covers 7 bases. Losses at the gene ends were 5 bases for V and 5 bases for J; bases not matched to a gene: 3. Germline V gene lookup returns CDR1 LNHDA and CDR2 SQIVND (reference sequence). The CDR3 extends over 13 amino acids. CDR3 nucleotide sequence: TGTGCCAGTAGTCAGGGGGGGGATCAGCCCCAGCATTTT. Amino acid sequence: CASSQGGDQPQHF.

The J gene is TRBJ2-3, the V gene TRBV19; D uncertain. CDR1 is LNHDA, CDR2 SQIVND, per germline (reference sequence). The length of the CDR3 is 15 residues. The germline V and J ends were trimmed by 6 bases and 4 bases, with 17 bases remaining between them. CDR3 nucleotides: TGTGCCAGTAGCCCCGCGTGGACGTTTGCAGATACGCAGTATTTT. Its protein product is CASSPAWTFADTQYF.

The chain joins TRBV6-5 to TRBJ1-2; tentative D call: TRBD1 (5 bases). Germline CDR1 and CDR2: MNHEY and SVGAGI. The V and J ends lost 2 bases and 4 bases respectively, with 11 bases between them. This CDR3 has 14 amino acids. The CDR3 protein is CASSYTDRTYGYTF. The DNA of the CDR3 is TGTGCCAGCAGTTACACCGACAGAACCTATGGCTACACCTTC.

The chain's CDR3 is CASRAASIGEKLFF. The CDR3 bases are TGTGCCAGCAGAGCTGCCTCTATCGGAGAAAAACTGTTTTTT. The chain combines TRBV2 with TRBJ1-4; D unresolved. Deletions cut 6 bases from V and 8 bases from J, with 16 bases between. Germline values: CDR1 SNHLY, CDR2 FYNNEI. This CDR3 region has 14 residues. Combining the CDR3 with reference TRBV2 and TRBJ1-4 gives the whole variable domain EPEVTQTPSHQVTQMGQEVILRCVPISNHLYFYWYRQILGQKVEFLVSFYNNEISEKSEIFDDQFSVERPDGSNFTLKIRSTKLEDSAMYFCASRAASIGEKLFFGSGTQLSVL.

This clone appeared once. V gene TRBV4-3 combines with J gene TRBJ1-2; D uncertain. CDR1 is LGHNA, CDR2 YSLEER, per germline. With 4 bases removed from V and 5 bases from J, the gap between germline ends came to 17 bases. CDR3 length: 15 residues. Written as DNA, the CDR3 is TGCGCCAGCAGCCTTAAGGATGCCAGTTCTTATGGCTACACCTTC. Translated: CASSLKDASSYGYTF.

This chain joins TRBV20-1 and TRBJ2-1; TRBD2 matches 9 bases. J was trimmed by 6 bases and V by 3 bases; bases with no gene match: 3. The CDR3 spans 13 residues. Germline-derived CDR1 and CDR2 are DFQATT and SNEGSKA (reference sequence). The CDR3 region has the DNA TGCAGTGCTAGTGGGACTAGCCTCAATGAGCAGTTCTTC. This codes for CSASGTSLNEQFF.

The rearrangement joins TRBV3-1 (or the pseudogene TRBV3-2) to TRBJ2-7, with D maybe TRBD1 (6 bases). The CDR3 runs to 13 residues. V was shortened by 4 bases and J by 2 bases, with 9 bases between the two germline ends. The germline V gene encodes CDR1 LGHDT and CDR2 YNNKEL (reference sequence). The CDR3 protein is CASSRQGTYEQYF. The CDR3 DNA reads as TGTGCCAGCAGCCGTCAGGGGACCTACGAGCAGTACTTC.

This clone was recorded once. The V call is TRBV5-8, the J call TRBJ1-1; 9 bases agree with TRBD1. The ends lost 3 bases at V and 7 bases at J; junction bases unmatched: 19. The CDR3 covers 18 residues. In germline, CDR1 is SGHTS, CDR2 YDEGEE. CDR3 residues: CASSSSSFPGQGRIEAFF. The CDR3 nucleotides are TGTGCCAGCAGCTCTTCATCTTTCCCGGGACAGGGTAGAATTGAAGCTTTCTTT.

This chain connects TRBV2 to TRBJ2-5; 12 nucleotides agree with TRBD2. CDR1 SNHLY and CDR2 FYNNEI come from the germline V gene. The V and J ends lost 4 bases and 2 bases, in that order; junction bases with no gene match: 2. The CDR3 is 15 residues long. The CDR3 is CASSGLAGVQETQYF. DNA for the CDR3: TGTGCCAGCAGTGGACTAGCGGGGGTGCAAGAGACCCAGTACTTC.

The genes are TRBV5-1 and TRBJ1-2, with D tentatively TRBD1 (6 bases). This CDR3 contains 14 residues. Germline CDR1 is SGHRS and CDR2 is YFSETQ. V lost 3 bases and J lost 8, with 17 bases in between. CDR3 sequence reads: CASSSENRVRGYTF. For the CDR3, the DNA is TGCGCCAGCAGCTCCGAAAACAGGGTTCGGGGCTACACCTTC.

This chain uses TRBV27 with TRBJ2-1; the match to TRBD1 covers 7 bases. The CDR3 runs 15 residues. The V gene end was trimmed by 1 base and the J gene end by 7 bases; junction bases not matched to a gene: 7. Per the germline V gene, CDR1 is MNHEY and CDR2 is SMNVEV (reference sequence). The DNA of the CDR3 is TGTGCCAGCAGTTTATTGACAGGGACGAAGAATGAGCAGTTCTTC. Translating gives CASSLLTGTKNEQFF.

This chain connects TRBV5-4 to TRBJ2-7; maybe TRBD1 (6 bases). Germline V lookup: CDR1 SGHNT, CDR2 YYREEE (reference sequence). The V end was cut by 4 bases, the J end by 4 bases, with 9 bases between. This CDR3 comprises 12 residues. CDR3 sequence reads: CASSPDSYEQYF. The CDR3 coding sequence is TGTGCCAGCAGCCCGGACAGTTACGAGCAGTACTTC.

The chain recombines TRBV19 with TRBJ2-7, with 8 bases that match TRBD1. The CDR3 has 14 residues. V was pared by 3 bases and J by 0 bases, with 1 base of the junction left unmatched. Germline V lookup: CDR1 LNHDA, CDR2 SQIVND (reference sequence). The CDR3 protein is CASSMTGDSYEQYF. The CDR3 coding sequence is TGTGCCAGTAGTATGACAGGGGACTCCTACGAGCAGTACTTC.

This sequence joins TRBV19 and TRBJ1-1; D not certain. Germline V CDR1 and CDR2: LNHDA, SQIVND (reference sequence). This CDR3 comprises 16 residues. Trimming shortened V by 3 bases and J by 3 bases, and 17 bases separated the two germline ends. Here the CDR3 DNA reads TGTGCCAGTAGTATTTCGACCGGGGTAGGTGACACTGAAGCTTTCTTT. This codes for CASSISTGVGDTEAFF.

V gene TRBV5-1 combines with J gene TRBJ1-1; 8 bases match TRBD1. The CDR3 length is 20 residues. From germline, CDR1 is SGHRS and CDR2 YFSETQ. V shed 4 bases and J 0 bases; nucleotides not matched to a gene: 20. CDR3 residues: CASSIGWGTGGVGMNTEAFF. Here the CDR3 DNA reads TGCGCCAGCAGCATTGGGTGGGGGACAGGCGGGGTTGGCATGAACACTGAAGCTTTCTTT.

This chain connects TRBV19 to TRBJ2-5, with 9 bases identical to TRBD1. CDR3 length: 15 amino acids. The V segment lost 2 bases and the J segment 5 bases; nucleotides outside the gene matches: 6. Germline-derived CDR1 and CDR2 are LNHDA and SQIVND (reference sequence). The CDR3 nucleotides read TGTGCCAGTAGTATAATACAGGGGGCTGGGGAGACCCAGTACTTC. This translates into CASSIIQGAGETQYF. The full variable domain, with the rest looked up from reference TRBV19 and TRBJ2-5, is DGGITQSPKYLFRKEGQNVTLSCEQNLNHDAMYWYRQDPGQGLRLIYYSQIVNDFQKGDIAEGYSVSREKKESFPLTVTSAQKNPTAFYLCASSIIQGAGETQYFGPGTRLLVL.

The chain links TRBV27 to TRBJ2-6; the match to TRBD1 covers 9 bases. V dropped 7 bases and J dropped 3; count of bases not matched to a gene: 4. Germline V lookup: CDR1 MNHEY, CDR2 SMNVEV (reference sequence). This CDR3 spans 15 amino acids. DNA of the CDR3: TGTGCCAGCACACAGGGGGCCTTTGGGGCCAACGTCCTGACTTTC. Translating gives CASTQGAFGANVLTF.

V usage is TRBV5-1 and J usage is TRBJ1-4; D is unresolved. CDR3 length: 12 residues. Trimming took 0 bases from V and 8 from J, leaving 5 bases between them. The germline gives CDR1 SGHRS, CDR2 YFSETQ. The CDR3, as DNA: TGCGCCAGCAGCTTGGACGGGGAAAAACTGTTTTTT. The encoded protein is CASSLDGEKLFF.

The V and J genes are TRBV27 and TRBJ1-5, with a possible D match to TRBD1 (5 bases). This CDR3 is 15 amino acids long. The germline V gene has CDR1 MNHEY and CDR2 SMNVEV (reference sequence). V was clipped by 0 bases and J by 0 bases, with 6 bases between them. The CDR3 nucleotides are TGTGCCAGCAGTTTATCGACAGATAGCAATCAGCCCCAGCATTTT. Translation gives CASSLSTDSNQPQHF.

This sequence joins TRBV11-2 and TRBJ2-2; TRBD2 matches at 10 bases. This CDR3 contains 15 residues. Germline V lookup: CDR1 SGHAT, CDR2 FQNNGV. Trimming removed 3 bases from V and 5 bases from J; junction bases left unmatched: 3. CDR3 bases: TGTGCCAGCAGCTTTAGCGGGGGGAATACCGGGGAGCTGTTTTTT. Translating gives CASSFSGGNTGELFF.